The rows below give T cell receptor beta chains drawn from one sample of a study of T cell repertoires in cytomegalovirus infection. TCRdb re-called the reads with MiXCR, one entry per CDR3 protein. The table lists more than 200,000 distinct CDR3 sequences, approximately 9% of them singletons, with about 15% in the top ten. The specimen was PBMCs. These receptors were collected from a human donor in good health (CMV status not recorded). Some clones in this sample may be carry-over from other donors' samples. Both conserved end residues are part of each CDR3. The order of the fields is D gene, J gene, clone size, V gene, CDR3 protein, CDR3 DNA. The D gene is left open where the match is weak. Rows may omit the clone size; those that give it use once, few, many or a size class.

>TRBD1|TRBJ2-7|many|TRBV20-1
CSASRDRERYF
TGCAGTGCCAGCCGGGACAGGGAAAGGTACTTC
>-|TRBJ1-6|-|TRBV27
CASSLGLVNSPLHF
TGTGCCAGCAGTTTGGGACTGGTTAATTCACCCCTCCACTTT
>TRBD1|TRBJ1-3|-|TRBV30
CAWRYPRDRGSGNTIYF
TGTGCCTGGAGGTATCCCCGGGACAGGGGCTCTGGAAACACCATATATTTT
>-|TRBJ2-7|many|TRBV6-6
CASSDNGATKKGEQYF
TGTGCCAGCAGTGATAACGGGGCAACGAAGAAGGGTGAGCAGTACTTC
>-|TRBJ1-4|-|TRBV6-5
CASRRTATNEKLFF
TGTGCCAGCAGGAGGACAGCAACTAATGAAAAACTGTTTTTT
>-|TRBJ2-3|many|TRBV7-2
CASSPQSGVTQYF
TGTGCCAGCAGCCCCCAGTCAGGAGTTACGCAGTATTTT
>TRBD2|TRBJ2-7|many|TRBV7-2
CASSNSGGSYEQYF
TGTGCCAGCAGCAATAGCGGGGGAAGCTACGAGCAGTACTTC
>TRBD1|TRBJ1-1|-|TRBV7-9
CASSLAGQGAFF
TGTGCCAGCAGCTTAGCGGGACAGGGCGCTTTCTTT
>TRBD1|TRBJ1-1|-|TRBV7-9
CASRGTGQDTEAFF
TGTGCCAGCAGGGGGACAGGGCAAGACACTGAAGCTTTCTTT
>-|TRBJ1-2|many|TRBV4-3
CASSPSPGSGVHGYTF
TGCGCCAGCAGCCCCTCACCGGGGAGCGGGGTTCATGGCTACACCTTC
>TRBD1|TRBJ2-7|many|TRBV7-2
CASSLYRVSGTGESYEQYF
TGTGCCAGCAGCTTATATAGAGTGTCGGGGACAGGGGAATCATACGAGCAGTACTTC
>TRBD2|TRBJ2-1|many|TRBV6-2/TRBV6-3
CASRLLAGAFNEQFF
TGTGCCAGCAGGCTACTAGCGGGAGCATTTAATGAGCAGTTCTTC
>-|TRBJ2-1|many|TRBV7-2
CASSSEGRWYHF
TGTGCCAGCAGCTCAGAGGGACGCTGGTACCACTTC
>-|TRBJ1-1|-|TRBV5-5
CASRTPADNTEAFF
TGTGCCAGCAGAACCCCGGCCGATAACACTGAAGCTTTCTTT
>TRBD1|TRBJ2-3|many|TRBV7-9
CASAGQEALHTQYF
TGTGCCAGCGCAGGACAGGAAGCACTTCATACGCAGTATTTT
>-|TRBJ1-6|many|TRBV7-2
CASSLAPPSGAGSAYNSPLHF
TGTGCCAGCAGCTTAGCGCCGCCATCAGGGGCAGGTAGCGCCTATAATTCACCCCTCCACTTT
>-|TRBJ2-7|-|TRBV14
CASSHIRGQAPDEQYF
TGTGCCAGCAGCCACATTAGAGGACAAGCCCCCGACGAGCAGTACTTC
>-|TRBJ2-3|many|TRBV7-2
CASSPNPPDTQYF
TGTGCCAGCAGCCCGAACCCCCCAGATACGCAGTATTTT
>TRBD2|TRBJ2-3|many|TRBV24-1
CATSDATSPRTDTQYF
TGTGCCACCAGTGATGCGACTAGCCCTCGGACAGATACGCAGTATTTT
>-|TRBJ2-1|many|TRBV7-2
CASRPRDHAQNEQFF
TGTGCCAGCAGACCCAGGGACCACGCACAAAATGAGCAGTTCTTC
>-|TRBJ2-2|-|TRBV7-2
CASSMVKNTGELFF
TGTGCCAGCAGCATGGTCAAGAACACCGGGGAGCTGTTTTTT
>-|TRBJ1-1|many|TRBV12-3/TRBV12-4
CASSLRDMNTEAFF
TGTGCCAGCAGTTTAAGGGACATGAACACTGAAGCTTTCTTT
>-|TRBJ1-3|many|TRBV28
CASSDSDRAGGNTIYF
TGTGCCAGCAGTGACTCGGATCGAGCAGGAGGAAACACCATATATTTT
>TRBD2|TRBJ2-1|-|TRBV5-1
CASQTSGYNEQFF
TGCGCCAGCCAGACTAGCGGCTACAATGAGCAGTTCTTC
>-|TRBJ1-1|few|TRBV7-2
CASSLALGNEAFF
TGTGCCAGCAGCTTAGCGCTTGGAAATGAAGCTTTCTTT
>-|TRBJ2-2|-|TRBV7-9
CASSWTPGTRKNTGELFF
TGTGCCAGCAGCTGGACCCCCGGGACAAGGAAAAACACCGGGGAGCTGTTTTTT
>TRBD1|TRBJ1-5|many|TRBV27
CASSLSDRGNQPQHF
TGTGCCAGCAGTTTATCTGACAGGGGGAATCAGCCCCAGCATTTT
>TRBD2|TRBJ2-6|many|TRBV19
CATSHLGGSGANVLTF
TGTGCCACATCCCATCTCGGGGGGTCTGGGGCCAACGTCCTGACTTTC
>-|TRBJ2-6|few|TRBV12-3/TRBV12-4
CASSFQGRGANVLTF
TGTGCCAGCAGTTTTCAGGGACGTGGGGCCAACGTCCTGACTTTC
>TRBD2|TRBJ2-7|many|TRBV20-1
CSARPLLGLADLTNEQYF
TGCAGTGCTAGACCTCTACTGGGACTAGCGGACCTTACCAACGAGCAGTACTTC
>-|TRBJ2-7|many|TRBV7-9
CASRAFLDSYEQYF
TGTGCCAGCCGGGCCTTCCTTGATTCCTACGAGCAGTACTTC
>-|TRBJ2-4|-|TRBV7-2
CASSLAETSLAKNIQYF
TGTGCCAGCAGCTTAGCAGAGACTTCATTAGCCAAAAACATTCAGTACTTC
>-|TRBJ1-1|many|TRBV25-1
CASSGTLNTEAFF
TGTGCCAGCAGTGGAACATTGAACACTGAAGCTTTCTTT
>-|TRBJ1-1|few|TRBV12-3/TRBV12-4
CASSLDPSPEAFF
TGTGCCAGCAGTCTGGACCCTTCCCCGGAGGCTTTCTTT
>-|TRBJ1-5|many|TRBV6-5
CASSYSPAGRQYNQPQHF
TGTGCCAGCAGTTACTCCCCAGCAGGGAGGCAATACAATCAGCCCCAGCATTTT
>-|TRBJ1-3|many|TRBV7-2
CASSGGGQKRNTIYF
TGTGCCAGCAGCGGGGGAGGGCAGAAACGAAACACCATATATTTT
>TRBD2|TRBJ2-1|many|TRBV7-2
CASSLGGGLAGEGSYNEQFF
TGTGCCAGCAGCTTAGGGGGGGGACTAGCGGGAGAAGGCTCCTACAATGAGCAGTTCTTC
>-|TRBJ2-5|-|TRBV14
CASSQGRRTEETQYF
TGTGCCAGCAGCCAAGGTAGGAGGACGGAAGAGACCCAGTACTTC
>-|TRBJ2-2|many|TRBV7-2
CASSSFTGELFF
TGTGCCAGCAGCTCGTTTACCGGGGAGCTGTTTTTT
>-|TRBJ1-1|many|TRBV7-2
CASSLRRPGEGTEAFF
TGTGCCAGCAGCTTAAGGAGGCCCGGAGAGGGGACTGAAGCTTTCTTT
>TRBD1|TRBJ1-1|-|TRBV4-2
CASSQGGGTGNTEAFF
TGTGCCAGCAGCCAGGGAGGCGGGACAGGGAACACTGAAGCTTTCTTT
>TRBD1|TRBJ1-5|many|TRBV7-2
CASSLVPGGVQPQHF
TGTGCCAGCAGCTTAGTTCCAGGGGGCGTTCAGCCCCAGCATTTT
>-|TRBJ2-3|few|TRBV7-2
CASSSNGGPDTQYF
TGTGCCAGCAGCTCCAACGGGGGGCCAGATACGCAGTATTTT
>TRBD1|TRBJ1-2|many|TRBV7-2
CASSSYAGTGDRGYTF
TGTGCCAGCAGCTCTTATGCCGGGACAGGGGACCGTGGCTACACCTTC
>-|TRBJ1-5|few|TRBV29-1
CSVRDGRKPDSNQPQHF
TGCAGCGTTCGGGACGGACGGAAACCTGATAGCAATCAGCCCCAGCATTTT
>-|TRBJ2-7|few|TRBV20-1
CSARGGSANYEQYF
TGCAGTGCTAGAGGCGGTAGCGCGAACTACGAGCAGTACTTC
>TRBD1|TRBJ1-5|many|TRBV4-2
CASSQDPRDRDQPQHF
TGTGCCAGCAGCCAAGATCCGAGGGACAGGGATCAGCCCCAGCATTTT
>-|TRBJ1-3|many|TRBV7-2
CASSATGSGNTIYF
TGTGCCAGCAGCGCCACAGGGTCTGGAAACACCATATATTTT
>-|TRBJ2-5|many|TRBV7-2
CASSLGAQGGQETQYF
TGTGCCAGCAGCTTAGGCGCACAGGGAGGGCAAGAGACCCAGTACTTC
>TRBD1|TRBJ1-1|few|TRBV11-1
CASSLRTLGDRASEAFF
TGTGCCAGCAGCTTAAGGACCCTGGGGGACAGGGCCTCTGAAGCTTTCTTT
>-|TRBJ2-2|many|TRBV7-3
CASSFTGTTNTGELFF
TGTGCCAGCAGCTTCACCGGGACAACGAACACCGGGGAGCTGTTTTTT
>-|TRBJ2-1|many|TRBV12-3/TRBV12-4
CASSGQRSYEQFF
TGTGCCAGCAGTGGACAGAGGTCGTATGAGCAGTTCTTC
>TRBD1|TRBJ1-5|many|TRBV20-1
CSARPRTGNQPQHF
TGCAGTGCTAGACCCCGGACAGGAAATCAGCCCCAGCATTTT
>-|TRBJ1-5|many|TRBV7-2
CASSLVELRGPQHF
TGTGCCAGCAGCTTAGTTGAGTTGAGGGGGCCCCAGCATTTT